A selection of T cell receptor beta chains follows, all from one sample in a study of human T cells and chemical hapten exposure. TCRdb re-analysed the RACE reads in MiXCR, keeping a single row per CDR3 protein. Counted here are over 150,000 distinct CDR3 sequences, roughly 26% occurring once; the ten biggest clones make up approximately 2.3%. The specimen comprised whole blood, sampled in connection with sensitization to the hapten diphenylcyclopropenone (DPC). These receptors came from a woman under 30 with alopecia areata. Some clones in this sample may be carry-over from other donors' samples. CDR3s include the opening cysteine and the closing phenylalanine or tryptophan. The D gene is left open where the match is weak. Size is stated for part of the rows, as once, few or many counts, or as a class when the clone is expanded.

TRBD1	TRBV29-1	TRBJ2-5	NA	CSARTGEETQYF	TGCAGCGCCCGGACAGGGGAAGAGACCCAGTACTTC
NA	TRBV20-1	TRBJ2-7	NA	CSARPSYEQYF	TGCAGTGCTAGACCGTCCTACGAGCAGTACTTC
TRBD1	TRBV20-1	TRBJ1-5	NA	CSASPDRFNQPQHF	TGCAGTGCTTCACCGGACAGGTTTAATCAGCCCCAGCATTTT
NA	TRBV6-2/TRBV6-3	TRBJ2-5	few	CASSYIQETQYF	TGTGCCAGCAGTTACATCCAAGAGACCCAGTACTTC
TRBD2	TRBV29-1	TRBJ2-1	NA	CSVDGTSDYTYNEQFF	TGCAGCGTGGACGGGACTAGCGACTATACCTACAATGAGCAGTTCTTC
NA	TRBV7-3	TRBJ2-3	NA	CASSLMTGRTDTQYF	TGTGCCAGCAGCTTAATGACAGGACGCACAGATACGCAGTATTTT
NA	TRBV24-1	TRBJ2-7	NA	CATSDEYTRVQYF	TGTGCCACCAGTGATGAATACACGAGGGTGCAGTACTTC
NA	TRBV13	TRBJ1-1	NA	CASSSLRPGNTEAFF	TGTGCCAGCAGCTCCCTAAGGCCAGGGAACACTGAAGCTTTCTTT
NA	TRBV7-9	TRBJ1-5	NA	CASSLYGNNQPQHF	TGTGCCAGCAGCTTATATGGGAACAATCAGCCCCAGCATTTT
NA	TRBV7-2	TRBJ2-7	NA	CASSLVQAVNYEQYF	TGTGCCAGCAGCTTAGTGCAAGCAGTGAACTACGAGCAGTACTTC
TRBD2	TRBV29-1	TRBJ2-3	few	CSVEKASGVTDTQYF	TGCAGCGTTGAAAAGGCTAGCGGGGTTACAGATACGCAGTATTTT
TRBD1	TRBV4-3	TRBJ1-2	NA	CASSQVVLVRGGDGYTF	TGCGCCAGCAGCCAAGTCGTGTTGGTCAGGGGGGGAGATGGCTACACCTTC
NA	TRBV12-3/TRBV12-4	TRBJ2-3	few	CASSFTGTTDTQYF	TGTGCCAGCAGTTTCACCGGTACCACAGATACGCAGTATTTT
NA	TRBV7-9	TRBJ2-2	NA	CASSAKGGELFF	TGTGCCAGCAGCGCCAAGGGGGGGGAGCTGTTTTTT
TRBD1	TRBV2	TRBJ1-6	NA	CASRSGQGHSPLHF	TGTGCCAGCAGGTCGGGACAGGGGCATTCACCCCTCCACTTT
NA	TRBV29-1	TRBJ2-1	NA	CSVEGGPRGSYNEQFF	TGCAGCGTTGAGGGGGGGCCCAGGGGATCCTACAATGAGCAGTTCTTC
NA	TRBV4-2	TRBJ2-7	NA	CASSLPGEDYEQYF	TGTGCCAGCAGCTTGCCGGGGGAAGACTACGAGCAGTACTTC
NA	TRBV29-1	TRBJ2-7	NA	CSVREGMEQYF	TGCAGCGTGCGGGAAGGAATGGAGCAGTACTTC
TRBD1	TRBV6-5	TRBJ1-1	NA	CASSYQGQGAGTEAFF	TGTGCCAGCAGTTACCAGGGACAGGGGGCCGGTACTGAAGCTTTCTTT
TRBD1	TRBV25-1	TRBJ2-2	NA	CASSYPGQGTLFF	TGTGCCAGCAGTTATCCGGGACAGGGAACGCTGTTTTTT
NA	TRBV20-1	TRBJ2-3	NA	CKARAGYTDTQYF	TGCAAGGCTCGGGCGGGATACACAGATACGCAGTATTTT
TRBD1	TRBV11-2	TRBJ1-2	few	CASSTGTALGYTF	TGTGCCAGCAGTACCGGGACAGCGCTGGGCTACACCTTC
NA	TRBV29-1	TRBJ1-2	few	CSVEVNRPNYGYTF	TGCAGCGTTGAAGTTAACAGACCAAACTATGGCTACACCTTC
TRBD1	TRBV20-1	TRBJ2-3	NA	CSASKQGAPHTDTQYF	TGCAGTGCTAGTAAACAGGGGGCCCCCCACACAGATACGCAGTATTTT
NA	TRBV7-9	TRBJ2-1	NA	CASSLGTVEQFF	TGTGCCAGCAGCTTAGGGACAGTTGAGCAGTTCTTC
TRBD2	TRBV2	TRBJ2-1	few	CASRKGLAGDNEQFF	TGTGCCAGCAGGAAGGGACTAGCGGGAGACAATGAGCAGTTCTTC
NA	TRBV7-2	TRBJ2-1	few	CASSLASGPYNEQFF	TGTGCCAGCAGCTTAGCTAGCGGTCCCTACAATGAGCAGTTCTTC
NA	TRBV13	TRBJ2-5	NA	CASNRRWGETQYF	TGTGCCAGCAACCGACGGTGGGGGGAGACCCAGTACTTC
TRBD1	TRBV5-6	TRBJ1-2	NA	CASSHPNRGQYGYTF	TGTGCCAGCAGCCACCCCAACAGGGGGCAATATGGCTACACCTTC
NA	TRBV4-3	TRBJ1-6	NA	CASSPQGSYNSPLHF	TGCGCCAGCAGCCCACAGGGCTCCTATAATTCACCCCTCCACTTT
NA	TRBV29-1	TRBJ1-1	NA	CSVAPDGVEAFF	TGCAGCGTTGCGCCCGACGGGGTTGAGGCTTTCTTT
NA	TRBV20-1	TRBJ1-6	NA	CSARDGGRNSPLHF	TGCAGTGCTAGAGATGGGGGGCGGAATTCACCCCTCCACTTT
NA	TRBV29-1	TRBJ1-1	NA	CSVNREIEAFF	TGCAGCGTTAACAGGGAGATTGAAGCTTTCTTT
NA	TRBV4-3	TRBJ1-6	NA	CASSQEGRDNSPLHF	TGCGCCAGCAGCCAAGAGGGCAGGGATAATTCACCCCTCCACTTT
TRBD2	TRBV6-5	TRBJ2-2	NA	CASKPPGLAAGELFF	TGTGCCAGCAAACCCCCGGGACTAGCCGCCGGGGAGCTGTTTTTT
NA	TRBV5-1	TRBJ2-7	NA	CASSLDPSREQYF	TGCGCCAGCAGCTTGGACCCTAGCCGCGAGCAGTACTTC
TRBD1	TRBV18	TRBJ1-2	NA	CASATGNYGYTF	TGTGCCAGCGCGACAGGGAATTATGGCTACACCTTC
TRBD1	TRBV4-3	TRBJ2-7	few	CASSPRTGPYEQYF	TGCGCCAGCAGCCCTAGGACAGGGCCCTACGAGCAGTACTTC
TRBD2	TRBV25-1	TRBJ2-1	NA	CASSGGLGQFF	TGTGCCAGCAGTGGGGGACTAGGGCAGTTCTTC
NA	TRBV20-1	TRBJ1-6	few	CSARAGERAGGSLHF	TGCAGTGCTAGAGCCGGCGAGAGGGCCGGGGGATCCCTCCACTTT
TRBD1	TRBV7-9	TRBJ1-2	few	CASSQDREGRTGYGYTF	TGTGCCAGCAGCCAGGACAGGGAGGGTCGTACCGGGTATGGCTACACCTTC
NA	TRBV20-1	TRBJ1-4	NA	CSARGERLPRGEKLFF	TGCAGTGCTAGAGGGGAAAGGCTCCCCCGAGGTGAAAAACTGTTTTTT
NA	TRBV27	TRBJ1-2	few	CASSLSRNYGYTF	TGTGCCAGCAGTTTAAGCAGGAACTATGGCTACACCTTC
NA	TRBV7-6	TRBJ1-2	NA	CASSPSDRAPGGYTF	TGTGCCAGCAGTCCATCAGACCGGGCCCCGGGGGGCTACACCTTC
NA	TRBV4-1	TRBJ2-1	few	CASSQRGEYNEQFF	TGCGCCAGCAGCCAGAGGGGGGAGTACAATGAGCAGTTCTTC
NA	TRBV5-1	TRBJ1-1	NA	CASSLEGGKTEAFF	TGCGCCAGCAGCTTGGAAGGGGGGAAAACTGAAGCTTTCTTT
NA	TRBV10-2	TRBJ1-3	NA	CASSAGPGNTIYF	TGCGCCAGCAGTGCAGGGCCTGGAAACACCATATATTTT